What follows is one T cell receptor (beta chain) and its context. It was with unique molecular identifiers that the TCRbeta library was prepared. Via MiXCR, TCRdb re-called the PCR reads, giving one row per CDR3 protein. The sample gives 420,000 or so distinct CDR3 sequences, 11% of which show up once; roughly 6% is in the top ten. This sample is drawn from a study of T-cell reconstitution after alpha-beta-depleted transplantation in children. Germline values: CDR1 SQVTM, CDR2 ANQGSEA. The CDR3 contains 14 residues. With 4 bases clipped from V and 7 bases from J, the junction kept 7 bases outside the gene matches.

The chain has TRBV29-1 and TRBJ2-2, with 9 bases lining up with TRBD2. This clonotype was sampled from a human donor who donated a stem cell graft to a child with acute myeloid leukemia. The material sequenced was PBMCs from the stem cell graft donor, taken from the stem cell graft. CDR3 sequence (DNA): TGCAGCGTTGGCGGCGGGAGGGGTGTCGGGGAGCTGTTTTTT. Amino acid sequence: CSVGGGRGVGELFF.